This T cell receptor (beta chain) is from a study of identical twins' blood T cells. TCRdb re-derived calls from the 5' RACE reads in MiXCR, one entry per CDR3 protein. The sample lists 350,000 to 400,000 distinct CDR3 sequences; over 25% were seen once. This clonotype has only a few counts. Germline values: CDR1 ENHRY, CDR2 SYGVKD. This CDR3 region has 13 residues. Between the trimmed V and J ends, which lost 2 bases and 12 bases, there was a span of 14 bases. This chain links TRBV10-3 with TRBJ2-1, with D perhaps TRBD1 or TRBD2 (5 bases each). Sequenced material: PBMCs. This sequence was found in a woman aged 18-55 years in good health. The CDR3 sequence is CAISEGSGDRQFF. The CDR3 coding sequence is TGTGCCATCAGTGAGGGGTCTGGGGACCGGCAGTTCTTC.